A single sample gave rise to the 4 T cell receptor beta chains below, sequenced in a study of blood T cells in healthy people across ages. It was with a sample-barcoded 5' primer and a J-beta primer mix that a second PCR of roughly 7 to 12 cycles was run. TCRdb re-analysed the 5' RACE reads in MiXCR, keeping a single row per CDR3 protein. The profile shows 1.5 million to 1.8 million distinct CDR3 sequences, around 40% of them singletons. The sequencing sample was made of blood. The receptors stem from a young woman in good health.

The CDR3 coding sequence is TGTGCCAGCAGTTGGGTAGGGTCAGCGGCTTTCTTT. Protein product: CASSWVGSAAFF. V gene TRBV12-3 or TRBV12-4 combines with J gene TRBJ1-1; D is unclear. The CDR3 has 12 amino acids. V was clipped by 4 bases and J by 11 bases, with 14 bases between them.

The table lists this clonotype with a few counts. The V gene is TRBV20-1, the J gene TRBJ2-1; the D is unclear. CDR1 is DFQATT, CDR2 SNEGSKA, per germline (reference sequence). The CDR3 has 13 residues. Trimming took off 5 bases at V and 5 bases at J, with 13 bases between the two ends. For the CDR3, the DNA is TGCAGTGCTCGTGTCCGCGAAAACAATGAGCAGTTCTTC. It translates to CSARVRENNEQFF.

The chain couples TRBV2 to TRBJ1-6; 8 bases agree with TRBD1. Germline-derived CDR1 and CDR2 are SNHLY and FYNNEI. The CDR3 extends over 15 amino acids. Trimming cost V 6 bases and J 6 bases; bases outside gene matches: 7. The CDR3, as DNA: TGTGCCAGCAGGGGAGGACAGGGATTTAATTCACCCCTCCACTTT. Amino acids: CASRGGQGFNSPLHF.

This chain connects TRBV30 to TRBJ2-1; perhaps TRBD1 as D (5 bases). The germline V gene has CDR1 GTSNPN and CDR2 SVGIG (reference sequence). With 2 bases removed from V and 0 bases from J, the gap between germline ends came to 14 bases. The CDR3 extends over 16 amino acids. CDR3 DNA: TGTGCCTGGAGTAATAGGGGCAGTTACTCCTACAATGAGCAGTTCTTC. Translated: CAWSNRGSYSYNEQFF.